Listed below are T cell receptor beta chains from one sample, sequenced in a study of T cell responses to AZD1222 COVID-19 vaccine. The table came from immunoSEQ multiplex PCR; TCRdb's copy has only in-frame clones and leaves some out. The sample shows roughly 54,000 clones, around 92% of them seen only once. Sequenced here: peripheral blood, sampled 28 days after the second AZD1222 dose. Source of these receptors: an adult who received the AZD1222 COVID-19 vaccine. The CDR3 runs from the conserved cysteine through the conserved F or W. Fields, in order: V gene, D gene, J gene, clone size, CDR3 protein, CDR3 DNA. The D gene is left open where the match is weak. The listing skips clone size in some rows; elsewhere it reads once, few, many or a size class.

TRBV24-1,TRBD2,TRBJ2-7,-,CATSDHTGTSGTPSYEQYF,TGTGCCACCAGTGATCATACCGGGACTAGCGGGACGCCGTCCTACGAGCAGTACTTC
TRBV6-5,-,TRBJ1-1,-,CASRDGDTEAFF,TGTGCCAGCAGGGACGGGGATACTGAAGCTTTCTTT
TRBV11-3,-,TRBJ2-3,-,CASSLGASGTDTQYF,TGTGCCAGCAGCTTAGGGGCTAGCGGCACAGATACGCAGTATTTT
TRBV28,TRBD1,TRBJ1-3,-,CASSHLPGQAIYF,TGTGCCAGCAGTCATCTACCGGGACAGGCTATATATTTT
TRBV11-3,TRBD1,TRBJ1-1,-,CASSLFPGGWTEAFF,TGTGCCAGCAGCTTATTCCCAGGGGGATGGACTGAAGCTTTCTTT
TRBV6-5,-,TRBJ2-2,-,CASRDNTGELFF,TGTGCCAGCAGGGATAACACCGGGGAGCTGTTTTTT
TRBV7-2,-,TRBJ2-2,-,CASSPVRQFSGELFF,TGTGCCAGCAGCCCCGTAAGGCAGTTCTCCGGGGAGCTGTTTTTT
TRBV5-6,-,TRBJ2-1,-,CASSLKQASYNEQFF,TGTGCCAGCAGCTTGAAACAGGCCTCCTACAATGAGCAGTTCTTC
TRBV11-1,-,TRBJ1-1,-,CASSLEGTALGAFF,TGTGCCAGCAGCTTAGAAGGAACAGCCCTCGGTGCTTTCTTT
TRBV4-1,TRBD1,TRBJ1-2,-,CASSLRTGPYGYTF,TGCGCCAGCAGCCTCCGGACAGGGCCCTATGGCTACACCTTC
TRBV21-1,-,TRBJ2-5,-,CASSKALRSIGRIQETQYF,TGTGCCAGCAGCAAAGCGCTGAGATCAATCGGGCGGATCCAAGAGACCCAGTACTTC
TRBV7-2,-,TRBJ2-7,-,CASSSRQGGYEQYF,TGTGCCAGCAGCTCGCGACAGGGAGGGTACGAGCAGTACTTC
TRBV25-1,-,TRBJ1-1,few,CASSAVTENTEAFF,TGTGCCAGCAGTGCAGTGACAGAGAACACTGAAGCTTTCTTT
TRBV7-9,-,TRBJ2-1,-,CASSPGTGLTGGPDNEQFF,TGTGCCAGCAGCCCCGGGACAGGGTTAACGGGAGGGCCGGACAATGAGCAGTTCTTC
TRBV7-2,TRBD2,TRBJ2-2,-,CASSPLAGGGRGELFF,TGTGCCAGCAGCCCCCTAGCGGGAGGAGGAAGGGGGGAGCTGTTTTTT
TRBV15,-,TRBJ1-2,-,CATSRDWVGYTF,TGTGCCACCAGCAGAGATTGGGTTGGCTACACCTTC
TRBV14,-,TRBJ2-2,-,CASSHLGRWDTGELFF,TGTGCCAGCAGCCACCTCGGGAGATGGGACACCGGGGAGCTGTTTTTT
TRBV11-3,-,TRBJ1-1,-,CASSSPRGYPEAFF,TGTGCCAGCAGCTCCCCTCGGGGGTATCCCGAAGCTTTCTTT